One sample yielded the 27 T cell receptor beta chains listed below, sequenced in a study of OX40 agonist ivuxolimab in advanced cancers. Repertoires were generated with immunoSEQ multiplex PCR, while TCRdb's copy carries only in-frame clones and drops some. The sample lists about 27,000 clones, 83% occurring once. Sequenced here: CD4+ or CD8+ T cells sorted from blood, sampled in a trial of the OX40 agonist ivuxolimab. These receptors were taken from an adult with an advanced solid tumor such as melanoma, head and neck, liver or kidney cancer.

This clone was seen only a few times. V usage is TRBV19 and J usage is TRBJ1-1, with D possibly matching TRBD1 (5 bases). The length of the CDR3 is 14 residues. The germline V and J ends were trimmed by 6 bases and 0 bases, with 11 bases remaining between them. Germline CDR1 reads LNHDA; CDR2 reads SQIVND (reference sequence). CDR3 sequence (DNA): TGTGCCAGTAGATGGGGCAGCATGAACACTGAAGCTTTCTTT. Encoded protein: CASRWGSMNTEAFF.

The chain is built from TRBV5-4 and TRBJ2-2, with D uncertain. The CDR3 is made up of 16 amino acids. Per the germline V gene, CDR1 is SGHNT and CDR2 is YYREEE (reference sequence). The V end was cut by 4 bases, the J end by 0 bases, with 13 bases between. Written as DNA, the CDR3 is TGTGCCAGCAGCCGTGGGCGTAGGTCGAACACCGGGGAGCTGTTTTTT. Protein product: CASSRGRRSNTGELFF.

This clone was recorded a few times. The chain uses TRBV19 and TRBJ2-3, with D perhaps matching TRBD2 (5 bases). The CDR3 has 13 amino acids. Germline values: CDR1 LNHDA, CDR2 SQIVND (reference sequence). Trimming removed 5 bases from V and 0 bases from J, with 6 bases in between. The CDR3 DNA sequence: TGTGCCAGTAGTGGACTGAGCACAGATACGCAGTATTTT. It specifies CASSGLSTDTQYF.

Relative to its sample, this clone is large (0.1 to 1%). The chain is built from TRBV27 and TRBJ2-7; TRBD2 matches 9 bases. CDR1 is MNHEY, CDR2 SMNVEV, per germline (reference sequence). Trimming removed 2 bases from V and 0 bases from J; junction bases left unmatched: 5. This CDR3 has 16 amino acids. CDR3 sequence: CASSLGASGDSYEQYF. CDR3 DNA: TGTGCCAGCAGTTTAGGCGCTAGCGGGGACTCCTACGAGCAGTACTTC.

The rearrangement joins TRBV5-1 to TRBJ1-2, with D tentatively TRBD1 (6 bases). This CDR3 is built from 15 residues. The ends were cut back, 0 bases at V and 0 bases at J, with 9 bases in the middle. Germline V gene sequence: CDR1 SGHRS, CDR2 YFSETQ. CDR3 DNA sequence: TGCGCCAGCAGCTTGGGGACAGCGGCTAACTATGGCTACACCTTC. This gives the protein CASSLGTAANYGYTF.

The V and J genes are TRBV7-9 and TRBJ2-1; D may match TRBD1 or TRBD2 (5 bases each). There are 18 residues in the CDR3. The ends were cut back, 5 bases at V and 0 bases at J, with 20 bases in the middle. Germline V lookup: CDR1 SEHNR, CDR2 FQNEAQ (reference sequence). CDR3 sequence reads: CASSPPGYRQGSYNEQFF. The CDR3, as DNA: TGTGCCAGCAGCCCGCCGGGATACCGGCAGGGCTCCTACAATGAGCAGTTCTTC.

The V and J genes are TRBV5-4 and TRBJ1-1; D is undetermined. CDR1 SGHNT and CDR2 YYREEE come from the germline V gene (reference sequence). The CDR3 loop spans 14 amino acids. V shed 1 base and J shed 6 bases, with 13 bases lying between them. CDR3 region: CASSLSWGTAEAFF. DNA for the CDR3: TGTGCCAGCAGCTTGAGTTGGGGAACCGCTGAAGCTTTCTTT.

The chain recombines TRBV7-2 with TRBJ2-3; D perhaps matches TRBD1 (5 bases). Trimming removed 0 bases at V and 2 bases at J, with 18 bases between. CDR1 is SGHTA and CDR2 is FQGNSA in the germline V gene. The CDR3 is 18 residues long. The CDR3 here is CASSLAWGHLKDTDTQYF. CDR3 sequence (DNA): TGTGCCAGCAGCTTAGCGTGGGGCCACCTAAAAGACACAGATACGCAGTATTTT.

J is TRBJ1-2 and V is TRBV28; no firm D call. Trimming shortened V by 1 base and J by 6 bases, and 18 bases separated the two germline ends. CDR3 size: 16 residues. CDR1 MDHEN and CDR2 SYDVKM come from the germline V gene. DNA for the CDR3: TGTGCCAGCAGTTTATTGAGTGAGGGTCGCCACAATGGCTACACCTTC. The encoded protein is CASSLLSEGRHNGYTF.

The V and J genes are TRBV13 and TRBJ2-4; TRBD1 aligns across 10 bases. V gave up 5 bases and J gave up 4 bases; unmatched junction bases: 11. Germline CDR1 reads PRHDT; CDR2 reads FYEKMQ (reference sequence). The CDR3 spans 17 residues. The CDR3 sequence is CASSGTGQGMQKNIQYF. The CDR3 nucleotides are TGTGCCAGCAGCGGAACGGGACAGGGGATGCAAAAAAACATTCAGTACTTC.

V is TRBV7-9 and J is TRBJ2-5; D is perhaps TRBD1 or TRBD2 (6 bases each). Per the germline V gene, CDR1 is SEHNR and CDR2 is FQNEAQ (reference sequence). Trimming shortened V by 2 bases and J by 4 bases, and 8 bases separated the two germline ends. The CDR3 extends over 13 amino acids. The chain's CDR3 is CASSLRGRETQYF. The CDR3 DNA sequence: TGTGCCAGCAGCTTACGGGGGCGAGAGACCCAGTACTTC. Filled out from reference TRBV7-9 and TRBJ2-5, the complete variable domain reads DTGVSQNPRHKITKRGQNVTFRCDPISEHNRLYWYRQTLGQGPEFLTYFQNEAQLEKSRLLSDRFSAERPKGSFSTLEIQRTEQGDSAMYLCASSLRGRETQYFGPGTRLLVL.

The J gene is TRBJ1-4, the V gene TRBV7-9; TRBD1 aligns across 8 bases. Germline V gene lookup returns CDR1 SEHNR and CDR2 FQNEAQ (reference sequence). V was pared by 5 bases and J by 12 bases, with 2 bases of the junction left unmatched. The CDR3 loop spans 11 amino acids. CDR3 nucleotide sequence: TGTGCCAGCAGCGACAGGGGAGAACTGTTTTTT. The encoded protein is CASSDRGELFF. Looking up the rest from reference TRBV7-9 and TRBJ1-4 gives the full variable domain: DTGVSQNPRHKITKRGQNVTFRCDPISEHNRLYWYRQTLGQGPEFLTYFQNEAQLEKSRLLSDRFSAERPKGSFSTLEIQRTEQGDSAMYLCASSDRGELFFGSGTQLSVL.

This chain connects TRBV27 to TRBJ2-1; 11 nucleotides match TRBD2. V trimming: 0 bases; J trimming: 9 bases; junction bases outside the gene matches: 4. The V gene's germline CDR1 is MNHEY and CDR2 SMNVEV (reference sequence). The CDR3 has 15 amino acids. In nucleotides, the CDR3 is TGTGCCAGCAGTTTATCACTAGCGGGGGATTCTGAGCAGTTCTTC. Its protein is CASSLSLAGDSEQFF.

The CDR3 DNA follows: TGCGCCAGCAGCCAAGATCAGGGCCCAGCGGGTTCCTACGAGCAGTACTTC. Protein sequence: CASSQDQGPAGSYEQYF. This chain links TRBV4-1 with TRBJ2-7; maybe TRBD2 (6 bases). V gave up 0 bases and J gave up 1 base, with 16 bases separating them. Germline-derived CDR1 and CDR2 are MGHRA and YSYEKL. The CDR3 consists of 17 residues.

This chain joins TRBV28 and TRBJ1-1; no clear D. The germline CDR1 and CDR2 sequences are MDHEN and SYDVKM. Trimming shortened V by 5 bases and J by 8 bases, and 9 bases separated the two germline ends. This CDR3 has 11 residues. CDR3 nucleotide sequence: TGTGCCAGCAGTCCCGGTCTCGAAGCTTTCTTT. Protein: CASSPGLEAFF. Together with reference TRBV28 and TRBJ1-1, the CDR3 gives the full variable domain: DVKVTQSSRYLVKRTGEKVFLECVQDMDHENMFWYRQDPGLGLRLIYFSYDVKMKEKGDIPEGYSVSREKKERFSLILESASTNQTSMYLCASSPGLEAFFGQGTRLTVV.

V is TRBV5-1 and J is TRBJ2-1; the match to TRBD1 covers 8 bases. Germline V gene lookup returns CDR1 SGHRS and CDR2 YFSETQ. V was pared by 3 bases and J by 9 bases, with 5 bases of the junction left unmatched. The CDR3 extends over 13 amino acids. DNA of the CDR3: TGCGCCAGCAGCTGGGAACAGGGGGGTGAGCAGTTCTTC. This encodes CASSWEQGGEQFF.

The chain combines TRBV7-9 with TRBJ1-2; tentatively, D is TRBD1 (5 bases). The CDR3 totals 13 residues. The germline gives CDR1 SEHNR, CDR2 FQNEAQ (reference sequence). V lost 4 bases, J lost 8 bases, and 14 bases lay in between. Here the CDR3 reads CASSSGLKLGYTF. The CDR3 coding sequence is TGTGCCAGCAGCTCGGGACTGAAATTAGGCTACACCTTC.

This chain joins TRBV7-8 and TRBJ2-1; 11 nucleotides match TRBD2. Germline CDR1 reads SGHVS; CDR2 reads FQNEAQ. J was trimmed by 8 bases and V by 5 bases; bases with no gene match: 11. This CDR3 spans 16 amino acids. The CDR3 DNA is TGTGCCAGCAGCACAACGCGACTAGCGGGATGGGATGAGCAGTTCTTC. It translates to CASSTTRLAGWDEQFF.

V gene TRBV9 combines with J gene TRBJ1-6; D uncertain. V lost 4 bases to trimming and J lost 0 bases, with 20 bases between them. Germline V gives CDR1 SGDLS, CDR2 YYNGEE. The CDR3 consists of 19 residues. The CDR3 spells CASSRKIDGLSSYNSPLHF. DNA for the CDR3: TGTGCCAGCAGCCGAAAGATAGACGGCTTAAGCTCCTATAATTCACCCCTCCACTTT. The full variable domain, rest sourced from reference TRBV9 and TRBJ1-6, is DSGVTQTPKHLITATGQRVTLRCSPRSGDLSVYWYQQSLDQGLQFLIQYYNGEERAKGNILERFSAQQFPDLHSELNLSSLELGDSALYFCASSRKIDGLSSYNSPLHFGNGTRLTVT.

The CDR3 DNA follows: TGTGCCAGCAGCCAGTCCCTAACCGGGACAAACTATGGCTACACCTTC. Its protein product is CASSQSLTGTNYGYTF. The genes are TRBV4-2 and TRBJ1-2, with D maybe TRBD1 (6 bases). The germline CDR1 and CDR2 sequences are LGHNA and YNFKEQ. Trimming took 3 bases from V and 2 from J, leaving 16 bases between them. The CDR3 is made up of 16 amino acids.

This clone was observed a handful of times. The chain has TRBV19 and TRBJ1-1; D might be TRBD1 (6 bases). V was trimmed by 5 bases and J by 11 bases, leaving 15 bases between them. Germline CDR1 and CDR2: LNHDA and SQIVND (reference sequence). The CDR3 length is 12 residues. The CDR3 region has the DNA TGTGCCAGTAGTTGGGGGCGGGGTGATGCTTTCTTT. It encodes CASSWGRGDAFF.

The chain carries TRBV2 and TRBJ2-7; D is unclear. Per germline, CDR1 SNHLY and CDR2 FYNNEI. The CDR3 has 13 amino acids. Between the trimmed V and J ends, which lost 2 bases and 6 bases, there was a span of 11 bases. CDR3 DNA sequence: TGTGCCAGCAGTGAACGGATCTTCCTCGAGCAGTACTTC. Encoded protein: CASSERIFLEQYF. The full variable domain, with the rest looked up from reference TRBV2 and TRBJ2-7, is EPEVTQTPSHQVTQMGQEVILRCVPISNHLYFYWYRQILGQKVEFLVSFYNNEISEKSEIFDDQFSVERPDGSNFTLKIRSTKLEDSAMYFCASSERIFLEQYFGPGTRLTVT.

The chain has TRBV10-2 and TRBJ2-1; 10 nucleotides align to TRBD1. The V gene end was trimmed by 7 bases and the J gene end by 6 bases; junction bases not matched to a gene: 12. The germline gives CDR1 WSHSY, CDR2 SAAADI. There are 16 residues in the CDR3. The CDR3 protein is CASITDRGQVPNEQFF. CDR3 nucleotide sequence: TGCGCCAGCATTACAGACAGGGGGCAAGTACCCAATGAGCAGTTCTTC.

The CDR3 DNA reads TGTGCCAGCAGTTTCGGCAGATTCTACGAGCAGTACTTC. This translates into CASSFGRFYEQYF. V usage is TRBV27 and J usage is TRBJ2-7; D unclear. Per germline, CDR1 MNHEY and CDR2 SMNVEV (reference sequence). The V end lost 3 bases, the J end lost 3 bases, and 9 bases lay between the germline ends. CDR3 length equals 13 residues.

CDR3 sequence: CASSFSGFGSPLHF. The CDR3 DNA follows: TGTGCCAGCAGCTTTTCAGGTTTCGGTTCACCCCTCCACTTT. The V gene is TRBV11-2, the J gene TRBJ1-6; no definite D call. Germline V gene lookup returns CDR1 SGHAT and CDR2 FQNNGV. The CDR3 covers 14 residues. V gave up 3 bases and J gave up 9 bases, with 12 bases separating them.

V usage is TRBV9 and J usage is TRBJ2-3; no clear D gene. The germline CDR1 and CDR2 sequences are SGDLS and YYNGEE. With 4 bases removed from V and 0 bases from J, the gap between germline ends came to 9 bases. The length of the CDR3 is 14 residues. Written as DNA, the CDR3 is TGTGCCAGCAGCCGGACGGTGAGCACAGATACGCAGTATTTT. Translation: CASSRTVSTDTQYF.

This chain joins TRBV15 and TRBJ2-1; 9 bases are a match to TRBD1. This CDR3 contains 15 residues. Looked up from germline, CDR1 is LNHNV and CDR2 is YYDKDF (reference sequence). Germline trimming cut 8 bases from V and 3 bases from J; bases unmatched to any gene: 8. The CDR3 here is CATSPGTGNYNEQFF. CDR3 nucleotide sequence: TGTGCCACCTCTCCCGGGACAGGGAACTACAATGAGCAGTTCTTC.